One and the same sample provided the 21 T cell receptor beta chains below, sequenced in a study of control samples from healthy donors and cancer patients. Assay used: immunoSEQ multiplex PCR; TCRdb lists only in-frame clones, some missing. The sample carries approximately 100,000 clones, about 85% recorded once. The sequenced sample was blood. These receptors were taken from a woman aged 40-49 years in good health.

The rearrangement links TRBV5-8 to TRBJ1-1; D unresolved. Trimming cost V 1 base and J 7 bases, with 14 bases left between them. CDR3 length: 14 amino acids. Germline lookup yields CDR1 SGHTS and CDR2 YDEGEE. The CDR3 DNA follows: TGTGCCAGCAGCTTGTACGTCCTTGGAAGTGAAGCTTTCTTT. Translating it yields CASSLYVLGSEAFF.

CDR3 sequence: CASSESGYYGYTF. The CDR3 bases are TGTGCCAGCAGTGAAAGCGGGTACTATGGCTACACCTTC. The chain uses TRBV25-1 and TRBJ1-2, with unresolved D. V was pared by 2 bases and J by 3 bases, with 7 bases between. The germline gives CDR1 MGHDK, CDR2 SYGVNS. The CDR3 is 13 amino acids.

The rearrangement links TRBV6-4 to TRBJ2-2; D might be TRBD1 or TRBD2, each matching 6 bases. Germline CDR1 and CDR2: MRHNA and SNTAGT. This CDR3 has 14 residues. V lost 4 bases and J 6 bases, leaving 12 bases between the germline ends. In DNA, the CDR3 is TGTGCCAGCAGTGTCGAGGGGGGATCCGGGGAGCTGTTTTTT. Translated: CASSVEGGSGELFF.

The chain is built from TRBV10-2 and TRBJ2-3; possible D gene TRBD1, 6 bases. The V end lost 5 bases, the J end lost 2 bases, and 11 bases lay between the germline ends. The CDR3 has 14 residues. Germline V gene lookup returns CDR1 WSHSY and CDR2 SAAADI. As DNA, the CDR3 is TGCGCCAGCAGTAGGGGGTCCCCCACAGATACGCAGTATTTT. Amino acid sequence: CASSRGSPTDTQYF.

This chain uses TRBV3-1 (or the pseudogene TRBV3-2) with TRBJ1-6, with 7 positions matching TRBD1. Germline-derived CDR1 and CDR2 are LGHDT and YNNKEL (reference sequence). The CDR3 runs 15 residues. The V and J ends lost 5 bases and 8 bases, in that order; junction bases with no gene match: 9. The CDR3 loop is CASSARDRYYSPLHF. The CDR3 DNA sequence: TGTGCCAGCAGCGCCCGGGACAGATATTATTCACCCCTCCACTTT.

The gene calls are TRBV9 and TRBJ1-2, with D uncertain. This CDR3 is built from 13 residues. Germline values: CDR1 SGDLS, CDR2 YYNGEE. V dropped 7 bases and J dropped 2 bases, with 12 bases sitting between them. This chain's CDR3 is CASDKGRNYGYTF. The CDR3 DNA reads as TGTGCCAGCGATAAAGGGCGGAACTATGGCTACACCTTC.

The chain uses TRBV19 and TRBJ1-6; a weak D match, TRBD1 (6 bases). This CDR3 is built from 15 residues. The ends were cut back, 6 bases at V and 7 bases at J, with 16 bases in the middle. Germline V gene lookup returns CDR1 LNHDA and CDR2 SQIVND (reference sequence). Here the CDR3 reads CASSRPDSRNSPLHF. CDR3 in DNA: TGTGCCAGTAGCCGCCCGGACAGTAGAAATTCACCCCTCCACTTT.

J is TRBJ1-5 and V is TRBV12-5, with D perhaps TRBD1 (5 bases). The CDR3 consists of 14 residues. The V gene's germline CDR1 is LGHNT and CDR2 FRNRAP. The V end lost 1 base, the J end lost 5 bases, and 9 bases lay between the germline ends. DNA of the CDR3: TGTGCTAGTGGTTTGGACGGGGGGTATCAGCCCCAGCATTTT. This encodes CASGLDGGYQPQHF.

This chain connects TRBV28 to TRBJ1-1, with unresolved D. CDR3 length: 11 amino acids. Germline CDR1 is MDHEN and CDR2 is SYDVKM. Trimming left V 2 bases short and J 11 bases short, with 9 bases between. Here the CDR3 DNA reads TGTGCCAGCAGTTTACCCCCGGAGGCTTTCTTT. It is translated as CASSLPPEAFF. Drawing the rest from reference TRBV28 and TRBJ1-1, the complete variable domain is DVKVTQSSRYLVKRTGEKVFLECVQDMDHENMFWYRQDPGLGLRLIYFSYDVKMKEKGDIPEGYSVSREKKERFSLILESASTNQTSMYLCASSLPPEAFFGQGTRLTVV.

V is TRBV11-3 and J is TRBJ2-3; 10 nucleotides agree with TRBD2. Germline trimming cut 3 bases from V and 2 bases from J; bases unmatched to any gene: 5. The CDR3 is 16 residues long. CDR1 is SGHNT, CDR2 YENEEA, per germline. In nucleotides, the CDR3 is TGTGCCAGCAGCTTTGGGCTAGCGGGGGTCACAGATACGCAGTATTTT. This translates into CASSFGLAGVTDTQYF.

This clone was seen once. The gene calls are TRBV7-9 and TRBJ1-3, with TRBD1 as a possible D gene (5 bases). Looked up from germline, CDR1 is SEHNR and CDR2 is FQNEAQ (reference sequence). This CDR3 comprises 14 residues. V was pared by 11 bases and J by 0 bases, with 14 bases between. CDR3 coding DNA: TGTGCCCTGGGAACAGGCCTCTCTGGAAACACCATATATTTT. Translation: CALGTGLSGNTIYF.

This clone was observed once. The J gene is TRBJ1-2, the V gene TRBV14; 9 bases are shared with TRBD1. With 1 base clipped from V and 10 bases from J, the junction kept 7 bases outside the gene matches. Germline assignment: CDR1 SGHDN and CDR2 FVKESK. The CDR3 runs to 14 residues. CDR3 nucleotide sequence: TGTGCCAGCAGCCAAGCGGACAGGGGACGTTCCTACACCTTC. This sequence encodes CASSQADRGRSYTF. Full variable domain (outside the CDR3, taken from reference TRBV14 and TRBJ1-2): EAGVTQFPSHSVIEKGQTVTLRCDPISGHDNLYWYRRVMGKEIKFLLHFVKESKQDESGMPNNRFLAERTGGTYSTLKVQPAELEDSGVYFCASSQADRGRSYTFGSGTRLTVV.

The chain combines TRBV16 with TRBJ1-1, with D uncertain. Germline V gene data show CDR1 as KGHSY and CDR2 as FQNENV. This CDR3 spans 13 amino acids. Trimming removed 4 bases from V and 5 bases from J, with 11 bases in between. The CDR3 nucleotides read TGTGCCAGCAGCCTCCTTCGGGAGACTGAAGCTTTCTTT. Its protein is CASSLLRETEAFF.

The chain recombines TRBV29-1 with TRBJ1-2, with D unclear. V was clipped by 1 base and J by 3 bases, with 6 bases between them. Per germline, CDR1 SQVTM and CDR2 ANQGSEA. This CDR3 has 12 amino acids. CDR3 sequence reads: CSVEGGDYGYTF. As DNA, the CDR3 is TGCAGCGTTGAAGGTGGGGACTATGGCTACACCTTC.

The chain recombines TRBV12-3 or TRBV12-4 with TRBJ2-7; 7 bases agree with TRBD1. V shed 4 bases, J shed 6 bases, and the junction held 3 bases outside the gene matches. This CDR3 comprises 12 residues. CDR3 nucleotide sequence: TGTGCCAGCAGTTCCTACAGGGGCGAGCAGTACTTC. It encodes CASSSYRGEQYF.

This clone appeared a single time. The V gene is TRBV29-1, the J gene TRBJ2-3, with 8 bases fitting TRBD2. Germline loops: CDR1 SQVTM, CDR2 ANQGSEA. J gave up 2 bases and V 1 base, and 5 bases lay outside the gene matches. This CDR3 contains 15 residues. CDR3 in DNA: TGCAGCGTTGAAGGCACTAGCGGACTCACAGATACGCAGTATTTT. Amino acid sequence: CSVEGTSGLTDTQYF.

V and J are TRBV7-2 and TRBJ2-7; D unclear. Germline assignment: CDR1 SGHTA and CDR2 FQGNSA. There are 12 residues in the CDR3. Trimming left V 2 bases short and J 5 bases short, with 7 bases between. As DNA, the CDR3 is TGTGCCAGCAGCTTACTCACTGACGAGCAGTACTTC. Translated, it gives CASSLLTDEQYF.

This chain links TRBV14 with TRBJ2-7; the D is unclear. Germline CDR1 SGHDN, CDR2 FVKESK. This CDR3 has 14 residues. Trimming pared 0 bases from V and 6 bases from J, leaving 12 bases between. For the CDR3, the DNA is TGTGCCAGCAGCCAAGATTATGCCAGCCGCGAGCAGTACTTC. Amino acids: CASSQDYASREQYF. The variable domain in full, completed from reference TRBV14 and TRBJ2-7, reads EAGVTQFPSHSVIEKGQTVTLRCDPISGHDNLYWYRRVMGKEIKFLLHFVKESKQDESGMPNNRFLAERTGGTYSTLKVQPAELEDSGVYFCASSQDYASREQYFGPGTRLTVT.

The chain links TRBV30 to TRBJ1-1, with D possibly being TRBD1 (5 bases). This CDR3 has 14 amino acids. Trimming took 0 bases from V and 6 from J, leaving 14 bases between them. Germline V gives CDR1 GTSNPN, CDR2 SVGIG (reference sequence). DNA of the CDR3: TGTGCCTGGAGTGTAGGGGCAGGGACGGCTGAAGCTTTCTTT. It specifies CAWSVGAGTAEAFF.

The V call is TRBV27, the J call TRBJ1-2; tentative D call: TRBD1 (6 bases). Germline lookup yields CDR1 MNHEY and CDR2 SMNVEV (reference sequence). V lost 3 bases and J lost 4, with 15 bases in between. The CDR3 has 15 residues. The CDR3 DNA reads TGTGCCAGCAGTTTTACTCACAGGGAAGGCTATGGCTACACCTTC. Its translation is CASSFTHREGYGYTF.

The V and J genes are TRBV2 and TRBJ1-4, with 12 bases matching TRBD1. Germline V lookup: CDR1 SNHLY, CDR2 FYNNEI. Unmatched junction bases numbered 10, after V lost 6 bases and J lost 5 bases. The CDR3 has 17 residues. This CDR3 is CASRNSGTGGPNEKLFF. Written as DNA, the CDR3 is TGTGCCAGCAGGAATTCCGGGACAGGGGGCCCCAATGAAAAACTGTTTTTT. Filled out from reference TRBV2 and TRBJ1-4, the complete variable domain reads EPEVTQTPSHQVTQMGQEVILRCVPISNHLYFYWYRQILGQKVEFLVSFYNNEISEKSEIFDDQFSVERPDGSNFTLKIRSTKLEDSAMYFCASRNSGTGGPNEKLFFGSGTQLSVL.